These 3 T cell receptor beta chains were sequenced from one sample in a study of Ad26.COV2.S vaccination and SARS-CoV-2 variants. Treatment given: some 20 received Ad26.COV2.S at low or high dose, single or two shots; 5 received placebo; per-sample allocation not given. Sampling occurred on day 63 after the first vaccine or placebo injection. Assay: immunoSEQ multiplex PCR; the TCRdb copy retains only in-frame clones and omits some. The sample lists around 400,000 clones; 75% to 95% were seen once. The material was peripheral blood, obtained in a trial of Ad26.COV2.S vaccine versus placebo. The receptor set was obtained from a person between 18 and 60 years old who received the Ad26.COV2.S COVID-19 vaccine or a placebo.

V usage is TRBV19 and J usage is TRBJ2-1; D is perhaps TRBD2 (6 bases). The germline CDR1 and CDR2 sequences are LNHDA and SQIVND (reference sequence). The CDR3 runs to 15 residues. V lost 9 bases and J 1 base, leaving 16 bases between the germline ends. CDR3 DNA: TGTGCCAGCCATGGGGGGACGGGTTCCTACAATGAGCAGTTCTTC. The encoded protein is CASHGGTGSYNEQFF.

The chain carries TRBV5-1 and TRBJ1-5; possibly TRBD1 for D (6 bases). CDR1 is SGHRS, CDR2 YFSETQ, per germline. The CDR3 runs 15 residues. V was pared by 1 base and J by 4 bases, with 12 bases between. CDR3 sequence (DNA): TGCGCCAGCAGCTTGATCCCAGGGGAAAATCAGCCCCAGCATTTT. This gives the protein CASSLIPGENQPQHF.

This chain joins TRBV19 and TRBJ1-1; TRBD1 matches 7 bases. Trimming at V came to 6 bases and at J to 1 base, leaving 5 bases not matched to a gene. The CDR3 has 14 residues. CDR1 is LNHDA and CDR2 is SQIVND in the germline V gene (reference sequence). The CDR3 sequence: CASRRGPGNTEAFF. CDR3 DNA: TGTGCCAGTAGGAGGGGGCCAGGGAACACTGAAGCTTTCTTT. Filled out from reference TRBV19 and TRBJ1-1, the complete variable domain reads DGGITQSPKYLFRKEGQNVTLSCEQNLNHDAMYWYRQDPGQGLRLIYYSQIVNDFQKGDIAEGYSVSREKKESFPLTVTSAQKNPTAFYLCASRRGPGNTEAFFGQGTRLTVV.